What follows are 15 T cell receptor beta chains derived from one specimen sequenced in a study of CD8 T cells in ankylosing spondylitis. A single record per CDR3 protein comes from TCRdb applying MiXCR to the 5' RACE reads. The sample shows 450,000 or so distinct CDR3 sequences, around 26% of them seen only once. General study results and limits: One TCR beta motif, made up of under ten highly homologous variants, appeared characteristic of ankylosing spondylitis blood.

Their specific antigens are unknown. Sequencing was carried out using blood, either unsorted or a sorted T cell fraction (not recorded which). The receptors stem from a male donor with ankylosing spondylitis.

V and J are TRBV5-6 and TRBJ2-7, with unresolved D. The CDR3 sequence is 12 residues long. Germline V gene data show CDR1 as SGHDT and CDR2 as YYEEEE. V lost 3 bases and J lost 7, with 11 bases in between. The CDR3 loop reads CASSYEEYEQYF. The CDR3 nucleotides are TGTGCCAGCAGCTACGAGGAGTATGAGCAGTACTTC.

This chain connects TRBV11-1 to TRBJ2-3; no reliable D call. CDR3 size: 14 residues. Germline CDR1 reads SGHAT; CDR2 reads FQDESV (reference sequence). V lost 2 bases, J lost 6 bases, and 12 bases lay in between. The CDR3 reads CASSLSPPPDTQYF. The CDR3 nucleotides are TGTGCCAGCAGCTTATCACCCCCCCCCGATACGCAGTATTTT.

This clonotype has a handful of counts. This chain uses TRBV7-9 with TRBJ1-2; D is unclear. CDR1 and CDR2 (germline): SEHNR, FQNEAQ (reference sequence). CDR3 length: 14 amino acids. V lost 1 base, J lost 7 bases, and 13 bases lay in between. The CDR3 is CASSLEPEVSGYTF. The CDR3 DNA sequence: TGTGCCAGCAGCTTAGAACCCGAGGTCTCTGGCTACACCTTC.

This sequence joins TRBV5-1 and TRBJ2-1; the match to TRBD1 covers 8 bases. V gave up 4 bases and J gave up 6 bases; unmatched junction bases: 9. Germline CDR1 reads SGHRS; CDR2 reads YFSETQ. The length of the CDR3 is 15 residues. CDR3 loop: CASSNQGARGNEQFF. CDR3 in DNA: TGCGCCAGCAGCAATCAGGGGGCGCGCGGCAATGAGCAGTTCTTC.

V gene TRBV4-1 combines with J gene TRBJ1-1, with D tentatively TRBD1 (6 bases). Germline loops: CDR1 MGHRA, CDR2 YSYEKL. V lost 0 bases to trimming and J lost 5 bases, with 16 bases between them. The length of the CDR3 is 16 residues. The CDR3 DNA sequence: TGCGCCAGCAGCCAAGATCTGTCAGGGGCAAAAACTGAAGCTTTCTTT. Translating gives CASSQDLSGAKTEAFF.

The CDR3 DNA follows: TGTGCCAGCAGCTTAGTAGCACAGGGGGCGACCACTGAAGCTTTCTTT. Protein sequence: CASSLVAQGATTEAFF. The chain combines TRBV7-2 with TRBJ1-1, with 9 bases matching TRBD1. V was pared by 1 base and J by 4 bases, with 7 bases of the junction left unmatched. From germline, CDR1 is SGHTA and CDR2 FQGNSA. The CDR3 extends over 16 amino acids.

The chain couples TRBV2 to TRBJ2-3; D uncertain. V was trimmed by 6 bases and J by 7 bases, leaving 11 bases between them. Per germline, CDR1 SNHLY and CDR2 FYNNEI. The CDR3 extends over 12 amino acids. The CDR3 region has the DNA TGTGCCAGCAGCACTTTACTAAATACGCAGTATTTT. Amino acid sequence: CASSTLLNTQYF.

The rearrangement uses TRBV29-1 and TRBJ2-2; the match to TRBD1 covers 9 bases. This CDR3 has 14 residues. Germline lookup yields CDR1 SQVTM and CDR2 ANQGSEA. The V gene end was trimmed by 5 bases and the J gene end by 6 bases; junction bases not matched to a gene: 7. CDR3 DNA: TGCAGCGTTACCCGGGACAGGGTCTCCGGGGAGCTGTTTTTT. Translating it yields CSVTRDRVSGELFF.

This clonotype was detected only a few times. This sequence joins TRBV12-3 or TRBV12-4 and TRBJ2-1; 11 positions agree with TRBD2. After removal of 6 bases from V and 0 bases from J, the junction contained 10 bases not matched to a gene. CDR3 length equals 18 residues. The CDR3 bases are TGTGCCAGCAGATCCTCCGGGACTAGCGGTAGCTCCTACAATGAGCAGTTCTTC. It codes for CASRSSGTSGSSYNEQFF.

This clonotype has more than one count but fewer than ten. V gene TRBV6-2 or TRBV6-3 combines with J gene TRBJ2-5; D is undetermined. The CDR3 covers 13 residues. V lost 2 bases to trimming and J lost 1 base, with 5 bases between them. Germline V gene lookup returns CDR1 MNHEY and CDR2 SVGEGT. CDR3 nucleotides: TGTGCCAGCAGTTACGGGTCCCAAGAGACCCAGTACTTC. Residues: CASSYGSQETQYF.

In this sample, this clonotype turned up many times. The chain uses TRBV2 and TRBJ1-2; 7 bases map to TRBD1. CDR3 length: 13 amino acids. The germline gives CDR1 SNHLY, CDR2 FYNNEI. The V and J ends lost 7 bases and 5 bases, in that order; junction bases with no gene match: 7. The CDR3 is CASIPGTAYGYTF. The CDR3 DNA reads TGTGCCAGCATCCCCGGGACAGCGTATGGCTACACCTTC.

In this sample, this clonotype turned up many times. The rearrangement joins TRBV5-1 to TRBJ2-7, with 14 bases that match TRBD2. Germline V lookup: CDR1 SGHRS, CDR2 YFSETQ. The CDR3 contains 18 residues. After removal of 0 bases from V and 4 bases from J, the junction contained 9 bases not matched to a gene. This CDR3 is CASSLGTAGTSGRYEQYV. CDR3 coding DNA: TGCGCCAGCAGCTTGGGGACGGCCGGGACTAGCGGGAGATACGAGCAGTACGTC.

In its sample, this clonotype was seen many times. The rearrangement links TRBV18 to TRBJ2-7, with TRBD1 identical over 10 bases. This CDR3 has 13 amino acids. Germline assignment: CDR1 KGHSH and CDR2 LQKENI. V lost 6 bases and J lost 4; bases outside the gene matches: 3. The CDR3 DNA reads as TGTGCCAGCTCCCAGGGACAGGGGTACGAGCAGTACTTC. Translation gives CASSQGQGYEQYF.

The V gene is TRBV20-1, the J gene TRBJ1-1; no clear D gene. The CDR3 consists of 17 residues. Trimming took 0 bases from V and 0 from J, leaving 17 bases between them. The germline V gene encodes CDR1 DFQATT and CDR2 SNEGSKA (reference sequence). The CDR3 here is CSARDWLNPTLNTEAFF. Here the CDR3 DNA reads TGCAGTGCTAGAGATTGGCTTAATCCTACTTTGAACACTGAAGCTTTCTTT.

The DNA of the CDR3 is TGTGCCAGCAGCTTAGCCTCCGGGACAGCGTACAACGTTGAGCAGTTCTTC. Translated: CASSLASGTAYNVEQFF. This rearrangement joins TRBV7-6 to TRBJ2-1; TRBD1 aligns across 7 bases. J was trimmed by 9 bases and V by 0 bases; bases with no gene match: 14. The CDR3 contains 17 residues. The germline V gene encodes CDR1 SGHVS and CDR2 FNYEAQ.